One and the same sample provided the 13 T cell receptor beta chains below, sequenced in a study of T cell repertoires in cytomegalovirus infection. TCRdb independently ran MiXCR on the reads; one entry per CDR3 protein. The sample records about 180,000 distinct CDR3 sequences, 17% being singletons. Sequencing was done on a sample of CD8+ T cells from PBMCs. The origin of the receptors is a human donor in good health (CMV status not recorded). Some clones in this sample may be carry-over from other donors' samples.

The sample holds a few counts of this clonotype. The chain uses TRBV7-9 and TRBJ2-7; TRBD1 matches 9 bases. V dropped 11 bases and J dropped 2; count of bases not matched to a gene: 7. CDR1 SEHNR and CDR2 FQNEAQ come from the germline V gene (reference sequence). This CDR3 is 13 amino acids long. The CDR3 bases are TGTGCCGGAGACAGGGGGGATCCCTACGAGCAGTACTTC. It specifies CAGDRGDPYEQYF.

This chain joins TRBV30 and TRBJ2-1; D remains ambiguous. V was cut by 0 bases and J by 4 bases, with 1 base left in between. Germline V lookup: CDR1 GTSNPN, CDR2 SVGIG (reference sequence). The length of the CDR3 is 11 residues. The CDR3 loop is CAWSVYNEQFF. The CDR3 nucleotides are TGTGCCTGGAGTGTTTACAATGAGCAGTTCTTC.

V gene TRBV7-9 combines with J gene TRBJ2-1; D gene uncertain. The germline V and J ends were trimmed by 0 bases and 5 bases, with 11 bases remaining between them. The CDR3 sequence is 15 residues long. The germline V gene encodes CDR1 SEHNR and CDR2 FQNEAQ (reference sequence). The CDR3 nucleotides read TGTGCCAGCAGCTTAGCTCGGCAGGCTAACAATGAGCAGTTCTTC. This codes for CASSLARQANNEQFF.

The chain recombines TRBV7-6 with TRBJ1-2, with D perhaps TRBD1 (6 bases). The germline CDR1 and CDR2 sequences are SGHVS and FNYEAQ. The CDR3 is 15 amino acids. Trimming removed 2 bases at V and 4 bases at J, with 14 bases between. The CDR3 sequence: CASSLSQGNPYGYTF. For the CDR3, the DNA is TGTGCCAGCAGCTTATCGCAGGGGAATCCCTATGGCTACACCTTC.

The chain employs TRBV7-9 and TRBJ1-4; D is ambiguous. This CDR3 comprises 11 residues. The germline CDR1 and CDR2 sequences are SEHNR and FQNEAQ (reference sequence). The V end was cut by 8 bases, the J end by 11 bases, with 12 bases between. The CDR3 sequence: CASGGGGKLFF. CDR3 DNA: TGTGCCAGCGGAGGCGGTGGGAAACTGTTTTTT.

V is TRBV12-3 or TRBV12-4 and J is TRBJ2-2; 7 positions match TRBD1. The CDR3 contains 16 residues. Germline trimming cut 5 bases from V and 1 base from J; bases unmatched to any gene: 7. CDR3 coding DNA: TGTGCCAGCAGTGGATCGGGACAGCTGAACACCGGGGAGCTGTTTTTT. Amino acids: CASSGSGQLNTGELFF.

On this clonotype itself: An end of the junction does not agree with germline; a read error may underlie this. V and J are TRBV7-7 and TRBJ2-1, with D perhaps matching TRBD1 (5 bases). CDR1 is SSHAT, CDR2 FNYEAQ, per germline (reference sequence). CDR3 length: 16 residues. The CDR3 region has the DNA TGTGCTAGCAGCCCCATAATTACAACAGGTATCAATGAGCAGTTCTTC. This gives the protein CASSPIITTGINEQFF.

This clonotype was picked up a small number of times. The V gene is TRBV28, the J gene TRBJ2-1; no reliable D call. Germline V gene data show CDR1 as MDHEN and CDR2 as SYDVKM. This CDR3 is 12 amino acids long. V gave up 7 bases and J gave up 5 bases, with 9 bases separating them. The CDR3 is CASTPGHNEQFF. CDR3 bases: TGTGCCAGCACCCCTGGGCACAATGAGCAGTTCTTC.

This chain uses TRBV10-3 with TRBJ1-2; D ambiguous. Germline-derived CDR1 and CDR2 are ENHRY and SYGVKD. The CDR3 covers 14 residues. Trimming took off 6 bases at V and 8 bases at J, with 19 bases between the two ends. The CDR3 DNA is TGTGCCATCAGAACCTCCCCGGAGCTCCAAGGCTACACCTTC. Amino acid sequence: CAIRTSPELQGYTF.

This clonotype was counted only a few times. The J gene is TRBJ2-1, the V gene TRBV11-2, with 8 positions matching TRBD2. The ends lost 1 base at V and 7 bases at J; junction bases unmatched: 3. The CDR3 loop spans 14 amino acids. CDR1 is SGHAT and CDR2 is FQNNGV in the germline V gene. The CDR3 sequence is CASSLAGGSNEQFF. As DNA, the CDR3 is TGTGCCAGCAGCTTAGCGGGGGGGAGTAATGAGCAGTTCTTC.

This chain connects TRBV28 to TRBJ2-6; D is possibly TRBD2 (6 bases). The CDR3 contains 16 residues. Trimming left V 4 bases short and J 0 bases short, with 10 bases between. Germline CDR1 MDHEN, CDR2 SYDVKM. CDR3 sequence: CASSWDFPSGANVLTF. In nucleotides, the CDR3 is TGTGCCAGCAGTTGGGACTTTCCCTCTGGGGCCAACGTCCTGACTTTC.

V is TRBV7-9 and J is TRBJ2-1; D is ambiguous. This CDR3 has 14 residues. V dropped 5 bases and J dropped 0 bases, with 8 bases sitting between them. The germline gives CDR1 SEHNR, CDR2 FQNEAQ (reference sequence). For the CDR3, the DNA is TGTGCCAGCAGCCCCCGGAACTCCTACAATGAGCAGTTCTTC. It codes for CASSPRNSYNEQFF.

This clonotype was seen only a few times. The chain links TRBV6-2 or TRBV6-3 to TRBJ2-5; the D is unclear. There are 15 residues in the CDR3. The V and J ends lost 0 bases and 0 bases respectively, with 8 bases between them. CDR1 is MNHEY and CDR2 is SVGEGT in the germline V gene. CDR3 sequence reads: CASSYSGIYQETQYF. The CDR3 coding sequence is TGTGCCAGCAGTTACTCAGGCATCTACCAAGAGACCCAGTACTTC.